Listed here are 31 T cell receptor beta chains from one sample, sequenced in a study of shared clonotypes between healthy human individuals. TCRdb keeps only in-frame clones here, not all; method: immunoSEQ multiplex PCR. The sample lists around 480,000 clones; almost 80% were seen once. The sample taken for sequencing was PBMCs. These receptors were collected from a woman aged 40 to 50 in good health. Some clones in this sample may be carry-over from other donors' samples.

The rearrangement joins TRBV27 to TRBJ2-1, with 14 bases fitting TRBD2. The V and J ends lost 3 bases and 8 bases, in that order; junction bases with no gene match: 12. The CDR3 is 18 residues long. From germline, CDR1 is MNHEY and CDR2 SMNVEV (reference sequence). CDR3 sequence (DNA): TGTGCCAGCAGTTTCTTCCCAGGACTAGCGGGAGGTAACGATGAGCAGTTCTTC. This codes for CASSFFPGLAGGNDEQFF.

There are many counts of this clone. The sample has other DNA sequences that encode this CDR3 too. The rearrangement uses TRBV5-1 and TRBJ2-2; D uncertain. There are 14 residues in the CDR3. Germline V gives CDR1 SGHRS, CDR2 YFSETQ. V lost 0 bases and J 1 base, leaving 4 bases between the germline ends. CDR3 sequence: CASSLALNTGELFF. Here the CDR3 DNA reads TGCGCCAGCAGCTTGGCCCTGAACACCGGGGAGCTGTTTTTT.

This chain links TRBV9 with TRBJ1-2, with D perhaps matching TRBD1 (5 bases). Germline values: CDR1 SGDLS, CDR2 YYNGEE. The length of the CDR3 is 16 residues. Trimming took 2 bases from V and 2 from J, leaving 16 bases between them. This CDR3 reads CASSVDSIVRNYGYTF. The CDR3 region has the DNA TGTGCCAGCAGCGTTGACAGTATCGTAAGAAACTATGGCTACACCTTC.

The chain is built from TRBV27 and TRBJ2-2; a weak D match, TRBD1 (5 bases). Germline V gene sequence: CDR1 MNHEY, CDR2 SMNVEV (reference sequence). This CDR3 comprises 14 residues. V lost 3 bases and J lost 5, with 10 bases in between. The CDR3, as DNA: TGTGCCAGCAGTTTCAGGGTAGGGACCGGGGAGCTGTTTTTT. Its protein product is CASSFRVGTGELFF.

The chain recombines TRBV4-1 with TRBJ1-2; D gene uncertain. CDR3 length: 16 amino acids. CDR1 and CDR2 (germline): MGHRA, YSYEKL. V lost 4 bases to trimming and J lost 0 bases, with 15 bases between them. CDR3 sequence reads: CASSLQEGRTNYGYTF. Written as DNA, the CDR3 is TGCGCCAGCAGCCTCCAGGAGGGCAGGACTAACTATGGCTACACCTTC.

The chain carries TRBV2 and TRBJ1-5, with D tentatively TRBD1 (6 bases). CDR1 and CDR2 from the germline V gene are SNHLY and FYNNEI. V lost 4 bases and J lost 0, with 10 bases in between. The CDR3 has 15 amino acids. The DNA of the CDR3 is TGTGCCAGCAGTGGGGACAAGAATAGCAATCAGCCCCAGCATTTT. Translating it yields CASSGDKNSNQPQHF.

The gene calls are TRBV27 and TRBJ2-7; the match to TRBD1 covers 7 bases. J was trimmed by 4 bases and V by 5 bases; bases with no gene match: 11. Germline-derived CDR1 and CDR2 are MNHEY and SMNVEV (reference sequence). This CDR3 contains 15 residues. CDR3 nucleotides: TGTGCCAGCAGTCCCACCGGGACAGCGGATTACGAGCAGTACTTC. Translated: CASSPTGTADYEQYF.

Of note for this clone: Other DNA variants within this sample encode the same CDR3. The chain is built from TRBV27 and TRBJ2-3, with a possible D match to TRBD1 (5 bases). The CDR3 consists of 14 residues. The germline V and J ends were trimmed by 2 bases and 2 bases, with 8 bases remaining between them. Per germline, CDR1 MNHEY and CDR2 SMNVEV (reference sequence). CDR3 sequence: CASSLSRATDTQYF. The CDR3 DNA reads TGTGCCAGCAGTTTAAGCAGGGCCACAGATACGCAGTATTTT.

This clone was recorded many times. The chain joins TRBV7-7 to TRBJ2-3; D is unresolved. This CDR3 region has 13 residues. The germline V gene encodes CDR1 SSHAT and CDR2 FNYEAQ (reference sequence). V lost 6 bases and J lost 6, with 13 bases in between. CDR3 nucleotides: TGTGCCAGCAGTCCCTCAATTTTGGATACGCAGTATTTT. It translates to CASSPSILDTQYF.

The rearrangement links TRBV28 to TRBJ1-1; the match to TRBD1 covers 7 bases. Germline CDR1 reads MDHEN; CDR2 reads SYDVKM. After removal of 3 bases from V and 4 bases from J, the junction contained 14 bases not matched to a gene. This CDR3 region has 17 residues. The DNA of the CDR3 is TGTGCCAGCAGTTTTGGCACCGGCGGGAGGGGGCTCACTGAAGCTTTCTTT. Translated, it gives CASSFGTGGRGLTEAFF.

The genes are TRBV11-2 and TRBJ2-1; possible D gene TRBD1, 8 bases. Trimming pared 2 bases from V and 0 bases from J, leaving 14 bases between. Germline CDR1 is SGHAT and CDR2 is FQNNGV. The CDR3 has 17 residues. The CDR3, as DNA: TGTGCCAGCAGCTTAACTACAGGGGGGGACTCCTACAATGAGCAGTTCTTC. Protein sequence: CASSLTTGGDSYNEQFF.

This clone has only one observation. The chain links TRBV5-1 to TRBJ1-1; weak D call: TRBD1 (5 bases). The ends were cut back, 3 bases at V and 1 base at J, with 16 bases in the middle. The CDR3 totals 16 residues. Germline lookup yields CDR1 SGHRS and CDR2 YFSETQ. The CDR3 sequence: CASSSPLGQGNTEAFF. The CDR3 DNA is TGCGCCAGCAGCTCGCCCTTGGGGCAGGGGAACACTGAAGCTTTCTTT.

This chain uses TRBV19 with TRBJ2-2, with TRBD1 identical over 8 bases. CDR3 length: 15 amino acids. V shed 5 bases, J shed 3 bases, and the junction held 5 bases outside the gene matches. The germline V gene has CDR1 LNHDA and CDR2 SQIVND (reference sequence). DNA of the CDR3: TGTGCCAGTAGTGCTCGACAGGGGTACACCGGGGAGCTGTTTTTT. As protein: CASSARQGYTGELFF.

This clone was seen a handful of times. For the CDR3, the DNA is TGTGCCAGCAGCCCGAGACAGGGACGGAACACTGAAGCTTTCTTT. As protein: CASSPRQGRNTEAFF. The chain uses TRBV7-6 and TRBJ1-1; 7 bases are shared with TRBD1. Trimming took 5 bases from V and 1 from J; bases not matched to a gene: 7. There are 15 residues in the CDR3. Germline CDR1 reads SGHVS; CDR2 reads FNYEAQ. The full variable domain, in which reference TRBV7-6 and TRBJ1-1 provide the parts outside the CDR3, is GAGVSQSPRYKVTKRGQDVALRCDPISGHVSLYWYRQALGQGPEFLTYFNYEAQQDKSGLPNDRFSAERPEGSISTLTIQRTEQRDSAMYRCASSPRQGRNTEAFFGQGTRLTVV.

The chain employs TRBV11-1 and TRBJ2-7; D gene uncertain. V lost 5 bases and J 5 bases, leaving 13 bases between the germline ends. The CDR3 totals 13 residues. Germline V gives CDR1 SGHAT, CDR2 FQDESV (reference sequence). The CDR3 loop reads CASSPQVGHEQYF. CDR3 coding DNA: TGTGCCAGCAGCCCCCAGGTGGGTCACGAGCAGTACTTC. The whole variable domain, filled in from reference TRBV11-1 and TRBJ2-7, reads EAEVAQSPRYKITEKSQAVAFWCDPISGHATLYWYRQILGQGPELLVQFQDESVVDDSQLPKDRFSAERLKGVDSTLKIQPAELGDSAMYLCASSPQVGHEQYFGPGTRLTVT.

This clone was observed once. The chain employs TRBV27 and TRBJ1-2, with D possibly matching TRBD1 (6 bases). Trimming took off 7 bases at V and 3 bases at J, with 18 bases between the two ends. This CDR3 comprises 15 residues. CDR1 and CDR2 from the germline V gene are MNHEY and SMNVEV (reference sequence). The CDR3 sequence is CASTKGGAPDYGYTF. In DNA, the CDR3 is TGTGCCAGCACCAAGGGGGGGGCGCCGGACTATGGCTACACCTTC.

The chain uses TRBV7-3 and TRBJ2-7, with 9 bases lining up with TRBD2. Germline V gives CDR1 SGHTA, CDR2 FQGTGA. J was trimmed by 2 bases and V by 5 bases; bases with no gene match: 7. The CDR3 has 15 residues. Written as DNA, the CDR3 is TGTGCCAGCAGCGCAATGGCGGGAGGGCCCTACGAGCAGTACTTC. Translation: CASSAMAGGPYEQYF.

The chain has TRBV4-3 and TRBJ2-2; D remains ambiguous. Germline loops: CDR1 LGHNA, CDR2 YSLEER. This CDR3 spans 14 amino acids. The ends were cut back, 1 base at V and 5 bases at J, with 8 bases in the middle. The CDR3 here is CASSQALRTGELFF. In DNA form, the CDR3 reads TGCGCCAGCAGCCAAGCTTTGCGAACCGGGGAGCTGTTTTTT.

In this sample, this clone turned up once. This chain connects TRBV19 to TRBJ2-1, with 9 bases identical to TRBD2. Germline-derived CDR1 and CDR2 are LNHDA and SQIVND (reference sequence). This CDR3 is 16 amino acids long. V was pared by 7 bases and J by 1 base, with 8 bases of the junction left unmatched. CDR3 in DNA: TGTGCCAGTACGAGGCGGGAGGGCGGTTCCTACAATGAGCAGTTCTTC. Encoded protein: CASTRREGGSYNEQFF.

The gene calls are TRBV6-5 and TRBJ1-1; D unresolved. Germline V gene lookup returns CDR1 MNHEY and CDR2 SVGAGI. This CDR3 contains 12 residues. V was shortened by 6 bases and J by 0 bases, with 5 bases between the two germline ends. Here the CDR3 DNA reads TGTGCCAGCAGGCGGATGAACACTGAAGCTTTCTTT. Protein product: CASRRMNTEAFF.

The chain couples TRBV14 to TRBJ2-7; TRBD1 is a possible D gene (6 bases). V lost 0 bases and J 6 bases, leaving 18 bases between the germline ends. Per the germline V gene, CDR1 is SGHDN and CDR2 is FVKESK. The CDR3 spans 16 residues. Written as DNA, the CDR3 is TGTGCCAGCAGCCAAGATTCGGACAGCAACAGGCTCGAGCAGTACTTC. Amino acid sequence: CASSQDSDSNRLEQYF.

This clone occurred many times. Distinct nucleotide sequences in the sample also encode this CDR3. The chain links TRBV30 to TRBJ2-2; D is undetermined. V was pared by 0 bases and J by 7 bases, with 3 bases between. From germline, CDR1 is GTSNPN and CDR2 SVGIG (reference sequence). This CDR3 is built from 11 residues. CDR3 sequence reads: CAWSVGGELFF. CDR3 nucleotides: TGTGCCTGGAGTGTAGGCGGGGAGCTGTTTTTT. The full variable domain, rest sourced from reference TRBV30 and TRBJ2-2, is SQTIHQWPATLVQPVGSPLSLECTVEGTSNPNLYWYRQAAGRGLQLLFYSVGIGQISSEVPQNLSASRPQDRQFILSSKKLLLSDSGFYLCAWSVGGELFFGEGSRLTVL.

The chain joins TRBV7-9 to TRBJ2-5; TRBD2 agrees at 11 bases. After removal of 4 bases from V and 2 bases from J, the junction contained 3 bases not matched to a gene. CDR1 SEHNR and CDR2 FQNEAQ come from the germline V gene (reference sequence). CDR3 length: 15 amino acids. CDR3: CASSYVAGGQETQYF. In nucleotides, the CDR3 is TGTGCCAGCAGCTACGTAGCGGGAGGGCAAGAGACCCAGTACTTC.

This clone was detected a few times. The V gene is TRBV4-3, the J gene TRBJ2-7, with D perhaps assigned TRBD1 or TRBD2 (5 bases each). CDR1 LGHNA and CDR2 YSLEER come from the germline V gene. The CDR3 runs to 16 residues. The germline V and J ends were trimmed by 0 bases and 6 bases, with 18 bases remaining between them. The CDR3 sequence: CASSQDSRTQRGEQYF. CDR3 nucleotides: TGCGCCAGCAGCCAAGACTCAAGGACGCAGAGGGGCGAGCAGTACTTC.

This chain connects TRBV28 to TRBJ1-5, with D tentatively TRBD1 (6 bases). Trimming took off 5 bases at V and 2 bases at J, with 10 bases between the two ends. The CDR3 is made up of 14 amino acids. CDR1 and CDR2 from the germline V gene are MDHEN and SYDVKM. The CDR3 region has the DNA TGTGCCAGCAGTGGGAGACAGGGCAATCAGCCCCAGCATTTT. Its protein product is CASSGRQGNQPQHF.

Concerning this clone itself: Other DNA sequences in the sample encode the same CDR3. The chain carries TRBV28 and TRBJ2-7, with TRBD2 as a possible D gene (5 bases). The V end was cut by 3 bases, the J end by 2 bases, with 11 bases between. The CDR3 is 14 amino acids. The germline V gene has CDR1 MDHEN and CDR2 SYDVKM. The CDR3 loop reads CASSFPGRAYEQYF. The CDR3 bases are TGTGCCAGCAGTTTCCCGGGGAGAGCCTACGAGCAGTACTTC.

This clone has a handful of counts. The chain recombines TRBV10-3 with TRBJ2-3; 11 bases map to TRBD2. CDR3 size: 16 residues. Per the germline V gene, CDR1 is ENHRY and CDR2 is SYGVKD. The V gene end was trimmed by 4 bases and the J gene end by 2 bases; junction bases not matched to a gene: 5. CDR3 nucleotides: TGTGCCATCAGTGGGGCGACTAGCGGGGACACAGATACGCAGTATTTT. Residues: CAISGATSGDTDTQYF.

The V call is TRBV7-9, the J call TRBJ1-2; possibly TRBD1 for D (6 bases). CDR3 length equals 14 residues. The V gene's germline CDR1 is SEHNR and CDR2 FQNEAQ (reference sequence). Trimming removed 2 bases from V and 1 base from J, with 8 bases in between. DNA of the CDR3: TGTGCCAGCAGCTTATGGACAGTTAACTATGGCTACACCTTC. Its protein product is CASSLWTVNYGYTF.

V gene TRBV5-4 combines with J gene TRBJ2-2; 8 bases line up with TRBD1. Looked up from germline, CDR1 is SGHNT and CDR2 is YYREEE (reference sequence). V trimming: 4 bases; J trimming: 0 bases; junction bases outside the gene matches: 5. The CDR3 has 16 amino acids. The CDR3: CASSPQGAANTGELFF. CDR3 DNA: TGTGCCAGCAGCCCGCAGGGGGCCGCGAACACCGGGGAGCTGTTTTTT. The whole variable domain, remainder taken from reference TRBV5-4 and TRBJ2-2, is ETGVTQSPTHLIKTRGQQVTLRCSSQSGHNTVSWYQQALGQGPQFIFQYYREEENGRGNFPPRFSGLQFPNYSSELNVNALELDDSALYLCASSPQGAANTGELFFGEGSRLTVL.

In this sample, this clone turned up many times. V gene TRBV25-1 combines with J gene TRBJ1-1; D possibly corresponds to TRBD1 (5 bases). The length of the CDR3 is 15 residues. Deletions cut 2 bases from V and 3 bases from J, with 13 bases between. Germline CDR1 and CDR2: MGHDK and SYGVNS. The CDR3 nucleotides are TGTGCCAGCAGTGAACTGGCCAAAGGGGACACTGAAGCTTTCTTT. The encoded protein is CASSELAKGDTEAFF. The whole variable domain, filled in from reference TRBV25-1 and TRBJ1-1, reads EADIYQTPRYLVIGTGKKITLECSQTMGHDKMYWYQQDPGMELHLIHYSYGVNSTEKGDLSSESTVSRIRTEHFPLTLESARPSHTSQYLCASSELAKGDTEAFFGQGTRLTVV.

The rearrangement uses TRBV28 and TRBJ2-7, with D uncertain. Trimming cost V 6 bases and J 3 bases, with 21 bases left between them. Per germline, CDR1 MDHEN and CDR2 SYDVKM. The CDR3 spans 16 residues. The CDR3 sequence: CASSPPTLRRYYEQYF. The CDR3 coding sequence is TGTGCCAGCAGCCCACCCACCCTACGTCGATACTACGAGCAGTACTTC. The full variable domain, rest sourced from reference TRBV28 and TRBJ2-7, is DVKVTQSSRYLVKRTGEKVFLECVQDMDHENMFWYRQDPGLGLRLIYFSYDVKMKEKGDIPEGYSVSREKKERFSLILESASTNQTSMYLCASSPPTLRRYYEQYFGPGTRLTVT.